Presented here are 12 T cell receptor beta chains from one specimen sequenced in a study of blood T cell repertoires in COVID-19. Profiling relied on immunoSEQ multiplex PCR, and the TCRdb table lists in-frame clones only, not all of them. The sample shows 110,000 to 150,000 clones, about 89% of them seen only once. The sequencing input was peripheral blood. These receptors originate from a man aged 55 to 69 with active or convalescent COVID-19.

The gene calls are TRBV19 and TRBJ1-3; maybe TRBD1 (5 bases). From germline, CDR1 is LNHDA and CDR2 SQIVND (reference sequence). The CDR3 consists of 14 residues. Trimming took off 5 bases at V and 5 bases at J, with 13 bases between the two ends. CDR3 in DNA: TGTGCCAGTAGTCTCAAGGACAAGAGAAACACCATATATTTT. Its translation is CASSLKDKRNTIYF.

The chain joins TRBV30 to TRBJ1-2; D is unclear. Germline V lookup: CDR1 GTSNPN, CDR2 SVGIG (reference sequence). The length of the CDR3 is 12 residues. V lost 5 bases and J 2 bases, leaving 9 bases between the germline ends. CDR3 nucleotides: TGTGCCTGGCGCACTGTAAACTATGGCTACACCTTC. This sequence encodes CAWRTVNYGYTF.

The chain links TRBV15 to TRBJ2-5, with 8 bases lining up with TRBD2. V was clipped by 6 bases and J by 4 bases; unmatched bases: 7. This CDR3 spans 14 amino acids. The germline CDR1 and CDR2 sequences are LNHNV and YYDKDF (reference sequence). The CDR3 coding sequence is TGTGCCACCAGTCCGAAAGCGGGAGTAGAGACCCAGTACTTC. Its protein is CATSPKAGVETQYF.

The rearrangement joins TRBV13 to TRBJ1-1; D remains unclear. This CDR3 comprises 14 residues. Germline assignment: CDR1 PRHDT and CDR2 FYEKMQ (reference sequence). Trimming stripped 3 bases from V and 1 base from J, with 9 bases between. CDR3 nucleotides: TGTGCCAGCAGCTTTAGTGGCGGGAACACTGAAGCTTTCTTT. As protein: CASSFSGGNTEAFF. Based on the CDR3 plus reference TRBV13 and TRBJ1-1, the full variable domain is AAGVIQSPRHLIKEKRETATLKCYPIPRHDTVYWYQQGPGQDPQFLISFYEKMQSDKGSIPDRFSAQQFSDYHSELNMSSLELGDSALYFCASSFSGGNTEAFFGQGTRLTVV.

The V call is TRBV4-2, the J call TRBJ1-1, with 9 positions matching TRBD1. The junction had 11 bases not matched to a gene; V was cut back by 2 bases and J by 4 bases. The CDR3 totals 17 residues. In germline, CDR1 is LGHNA, CDR2 YNFKEQ. In DNA form, the CDR3 reads TGTGCCAGCAGCCAATACCCGGGACAGGGCGGGAGCACTGAAGCTTTCTTT. Protein: CASSQYPGQGGSTEAFF.

The chain is built from TRBV9 and TRBJ1-4; D remains ambiguous. CDR3 length: 15 amino acids. CDR1 is SGDLS and CDR2 is YYNGEE in the germline V gene. Between the trimmed V and J ends, which lost 0 bases and 0 bases, there was a span of 6 bases. The CDR3 DNA reads as TGTGCCAGCAGCGTAGCCGTCGCAACTAATGAAAAACTGTTTTTT. This translates into CASSVAVATNEKLFF.

This chain joins TRBV10-3 and TRBJ2-1; no firm D call. V dropped 3 bases and J dropped 4 bases, with 7 bases sitting between them. Germline lookup yields CDR1 ENHRY and CDR2 SYGVKD. The CDR3 is 13 amino acids. CDR3 nucleotides: TGTGCCATCAGTGACCAGAAGTACAATGAGCAGTTCTTC. It translates to CAISDQKYNEQFF.

Written as DNA, the CDR3 is TGTGCCAGCAGCCAAGAGGCTAGCGGGGGCACCACAGATACGCAGTATTTT. Translating it yields CASSQEASGGTTDTQYF. V and J are TRBV4-2 and TRBJ2-3, with TRBD2 identical over 10 bases. The V gene end was trimmed by 0 bases and the J gene end by 2 bases; junction bases not matched to a gene: 5. The V gene's germline CDR1 is LGHNA and CDR2 YNFKEQ. CDR3 length: 17 residues.

This clone was seen more than once but under ten times. The chain is built from TRBV29-1 and TRBJ2-5; TRBD2 is a possible D gene (6 bases). The V end lost 4 bases, the J end lost 5 bases, and 17 bases lay between the germline ends. Germline V gene data show CDR1 as SQVTM and CDR2 as ANQGSEA. This CDR3 spans 14 amino acids. CDR3 nucleotides: TGCAGCGTTGGCGCCGGGAGTGCTTGGGAGACCCAGTACTTC. Amino acid sequence: CSVGAGSAWETQYF.

The genes are TRBV6-1 and TRBJ1-2; the D is unclear. V was trimmed by 3 bases and J by 2 bases, leaving 4 bases between them. CDR3 size: 12 residues. Per germline, CDR1 MNHNS and CDR2 SASEGT. As DNA, the CDR3 is TGTGCCAGCAGTGACCGGAACTATGGCTACACCTTC. Its protein is CASSDRNYGYTF.

The genes are TRBV18 and TRBJ1-5; 9 bases agree with TRBD1. There are 15 residues in the CDR3. Germline values: CDR1 KGHSH, CDR2 LQKENI. The trim removed 3 bases at V and 3 bases at J, leaving 3 bases unmatched. The CDR3 is CASSPRQGDNQPQHF. The CDR3 DNA follows: TGTGCCAGCTCACCCCGACAGGGGGACAATCAGCCCCAGCATTTT. The full variable domain, with the rest looked up from reference TRBV18 and TRBJ1-5, is NAGVMQNPRHLVRRRGQEARLRCSPMKGHSHVYWYRQLPEEGLKFMVYLQKENIIDESGMPKERFSAEFPKEGPSILRIQQVVRGDSAAYFCASSPRQGDNQPQHFGDGTRLSIL.

The rearrangement joins TRBV5-5 to TRBJ1-6; possibly TRBD1 for D (5 bases). Germline V gene lookup returns CDR1 SGHKS and CDR2 YYEKEE (reference sequence). V gave up 4 bases and J gave up 5 bases, with 10 bases separating them. The CDR3 is 14 residues long. CDR3: CASSTAGHNSPLHF. CDR3 DNA: TGTGCCAGCAGCACAGCGGGGCATAATTCACCCCTCCACTTT. The variable domain in full, completed from reference TRBV5-5 and TRBJ1-6, reads DAGVTQSPTHLIKTRGQQVTLRCSPISGHKSVSWYQQVLGQGPQFIFQYYEKEERGRGNFPDRFSARQFPNYSSELNVNALLLGDSALYLCASSTAGHNSPLHFGNGTRLTVT.